This T cell receptor beta chain emerged from a study of shared clonotypes between healthy human individuals. CD45RO-negative, CCR7-positively selected cells formed the naive CD8 fraction, excluding terminally differentiated effector memory CD45RA+ cells. Whole-study results and caveats: Among donors, sharing of clonotypes was expected to be affected by sequencing depth.

Between the trimmed V and J ends, which lost 5 bases and 4 bases, there was a span of 17 bases. CDR1 and CDR2 (germline): SGHAT, FQNNGV. The CDR3 covers 15 residues. On this clone: Its antigen is not identified.

Using immunoSEQ multiplex PCR, the repertoire was profiled, and TCRdb retains in-frame clones only, with some absent. The sample holds 550,000 to 750,000 clones, roughly 95% seen once. The chain is built from TRBV11-2 and TRBJ2-5; D unclear. Input material: naive CD8+ T cells sorted from blood. The source is a woman younger than 45 in good health. CDR3: CASSPRALGRETQYF. CDR3 bases: TGTGCCAGCAGCCCCCGGGCCCTAGGGCGAGAGACCCAGTACTTC.